The entry below describes one TCR beta chain. This table comes from immunoSEQ multiplex PCR, and its TCRdb copy is limited to in-frame clones, with some not included. The sample shows about 300,000 clones, about nine tenths of them seen only once. This entry belongs to a study of blood T cell repertoires in COVID-19. The wider study: COVID-19 samples collected from the United States, Italy and Spain covered acute and convalescent phases.

This CDR3 region has 16 residues. Germline assignment: CDR1 SEHNR and CDR2 FQNEAQ (reference sequence). V gave up 1 base and J gave up 5 bases, with 14 bases separating them. The chain links TRBV7-9 to TRBJ2-2, with TRBD2 as a possible D gene (6 bases). The specimen was peripheral blood. The sequence was collected from a woman in her thirties with COVID-19, enrolled during active disease. The CDR3 here is CASSLGSGGKTGELFF. CDR3 sequence (DNA): TGTGCCAGCAGCTTAGGGTCCGGGGGAAAGACCGGGGAGCTGTTTTTT.